This TCR beta chain was sequenced for a study of cytomegalovirus exposure and HLA in healthy donors. Trimming removed 4 bases from V and 2 bases from J, with 14 bases in between. Per the germline V gene, CDR1 is SGHDT and CDR2 is YYEEEE. The CDR3 totals 15 residues. This clone was counted a single time. Primers: 60 Vbeta forward and 13 Jbeta reverse. The protocol was immunoSEQ multiplex PCR, while the TCRdb copy is restricted to in-frame clones and leaves out a portion. The repertoire holds 100,000 to 150,000 clones, with around 83% as singletons. The sample comprised PBMCs. The sequence was collected from a woman younger than 30 in good health and CMV-seropositive. V is TRBV5-6 and J is TRBJ2-3; possibly TRBD2 for D (7 bases). CDR3 in DNA: TGTGCCAGCAGCGCGAGGGGGGGCCCCACAGATACGCAGTATTTT. This gives the protein CASSARGGPTDTQYF.